These 27 T cell receptor beta chains were all obtained from the same sample, sequenced in a study of tumor and adjacent non-tumor tissue in lung cancer (dated by TCRdb to about 2018). RNA was isolated from bulk unsorted tissue, and RNA quality was assessed with a NanoDrop ND-1000 and an Agilent 2100. Library construction relied on multiplex PCR. The sequencer was an Illumina HiSeq 2500. TCRbeta libraries were built by three rounds of nested PCR using primers (Table S4), following protocols modified from ARM-PCR. TCRdb trimmed public reads at Q25 via fastp, called clones via MiXCR and kept in-frame beta chains. Identical CDR3 proteins give one entry, which carries the most common genes and DNA. This sample holds 75,000 to 95,000 distinct CDR3 sequences; less than 75% were observed only once. The ten largest make up about 17% of the sample. Sequenced: lung tumor tissue. The receptors here all came from a man aged 55 to 70 with non-small cell lung cancer.

This clonotype showed up just once. A much larger clone lies a single base off, so this may be a read error. The J gene is TRBJ2-7, the V gene TRBV7-9; no definite D call. This CDR3 has 13 residues. Germline loops: CDR1 SEHNR, CDR2 FQNEAQ (reference sequence). CDR3 residues: CASSSSGSYEHYF. CDR3 bases: TGTGCCAGCAGCTCAAGTGGGTCCTACGAGCACTACTTC.

This rearrangement joins TRBV12-3 or TRBV12-4 to TRBJ2-1; TRBD2 agrees at 9 bases. CDR3 length: 15 amino acids. V shed 6 bases and J 3 bases; nucleotides not matched to a gene: 6. The CDR3 DNA follows: TGTGCCAGCAGGCGTCTAGCGGGGCTCTACAATGAGCAGTTCTTC. Its translation: CASRRLAGLYNEQFF.

This chain uses TRBV20-1 with TRBJ2-3; 9 positions match TRBD1. Germline V gene sequence: CDR1 DFQATT, CDR2 SNEGSKA (reference sequence). The J segment lost 4 bases and the V segment lost 4 bases, leaving 12 bases of the junction unmatched. The CDR3 consists of 16 residues. CDR3 amino acids: CSATYETGGGPDTQYF. Here the CDR3 DNA reads TGCAGTGCTACGTACGAGACAGGGGGTGGGCCAGATACGCAGTATTTT.

About this clonotype itself: This may arise from a read error, as a much more abundant clone is one base away. This chain connects TRBV7-9 to TRBJ2-1; the match to TRBD1 covers 10 bases. The CDR3 consists of 12 residues. The junction had 6 bases not matched to a gene; V was cut back by 5 bases and J by 14 bases. Looked up from germline, CDR1 is SEHNR and CDR2 is FQNEAQ (reference sequence). CDR3 amino acids: CASSQDRGKKFF. DNA for the CDR3: TGTGCCAGCAGCCAGGACAGGGGGAAGAAGTTCTTC.

The chain has TRBV6-2 or TRBV6-3 and TRBJ2-3; D not resolved. The J call is uncertain, as TRBJ1-5 better fits the DNA end. The CDR3 covers 15 residues. Germline V CDR1 and CDR2: MNHEY, SVGEGT. The CDR3 spells CASSVLAGVEGTQHF. CDR3 sequence (DNA): TGTGCCAGCAGTGTTCTAGCGGGAGTTGAAGGTACGCAGCATTTT.

In its sample, this clonotype was seen many times. This rearrangement joins TRBV5-6 to TRBJ1-2; no clear D. CDR3 length: 14 residues. The V end lost 0 bases, the J end lost 4 bases, and 10 bases lay between the germline ends. Per germline, CDR1 SGHDT and CDR2 YYEEEE. CDR3 coding DNA: TGTGCCAGCAGCTTGGTTTCTGCCTCCTATGGCTACACCTTC. This codes for CASSLVSASYGYTF.

This clonotype came up many times. The rearrangement uses TRBV4-1 and TRBJ2-1; 8 bases line up with TRBD1. Per the germline V gene, CDR1 is MGHRA and CDR2 is YSYEKL. The CDR3 totals 19 residues. The junction had 12 bases not matched to a gene; V was cut back by 1 base and J by 1 base. CDR3 coding DNA: TGCGCCAGCAGCCAAGCCAAAAGCTTCACAGGGGGTTCCTACAATGAGCAGTTCTTC. Its translation: CASSQAKSFTGGSYNEQFF.

This clonotype was detected a few times. This chain links TRBV11-1 with TRBJ1-2; TRBD1 agrees at 7 bases. Germline V CDR1 and CDR2: SGHAT, FQDESV (reference sequence). Losses at the gene ends were 5 bases for V and 2 bases for J; bases not matched to a gene: 5. This CDR3 region has 14 residues. Here the CDR3 DNA reads TGTGCCAGCAGCGGATGGGACAGCAACTATGGCTACACCTTC. This gives the protein CASSGWDSNYGYTF.

For this clonotype: The junction does not match germline at one end; this may be a read error. The V and J genes are TRBV7-2 and TRBJ2-5, with unresolved D. The length of the CDR3 is 13 residues. CDR1 and CDR2 (germline): SGHTA, FQGNSA. CDR3: CAISKACQETQYF. As DNA, the CDR3 is TGTGCCATCAGCAAGGCCTGTCAAGAGACCCAGTACTTC.

This clonotype was recorded at least ten times. The chain couples TRBV10-3 to TRBJ2-1; 7 positions match TRBD1. This CDR3 comprises 12 residues. Germline-derived CDR1 and CDR2 are ENHRY and SYGVKD. V trimming: 3 bases; J trimming: 8 bases; junction bases outside the gene matches: 1. The CDR3 DNA reads TGTGCCATCAGTGATGACAGGGATGAGCAGTTCTTC. Amino acid sequence: CAISDDRDEQFF.

In the case of this clonotype: The missing conserved phenylalanine or tryptophan at the end of this CDR3 makes a read error likely. The chain employs TRBV20-1 and TRBJ2-1; no reliable D call. V was shortened by 3 bases and J by 8 bases, with 23 bases between the two germline ends. CDR1 and CDR2 from the germline V gene are DFQATT and SNEGSKA (reference sequence). This CDR3 is 16 amino acids long. CDR3 in DNA: TGCAGTGCTAGCTTCCCGGGCGCTAGGTCCCTCGATGAGCAGTTCCTC. Translating gives CSASFPGARSLDEQFL.

Concerning this clonotype itself: A much more abundant neighbour one base away suggests this may be a read error. The chain combines TRBV20-1 with TRBJ2-1, with a weak D call TRBD1 (5 bases). The CDR3 runs to 15 residues. Trimming removed 0 bases from V and 9 bases from J, with 18 bases in between. CDR1 and CDR2 (germline): DFQATT, SNEGSKA (reference sequence). The CDR3 sequence is CSARESARVDSEQFF. DNA of the CDR3: TGCAGTGCTAGAGAGTCAGCTCGGGTCGACAGTGAGCAGTTCTTC.

On this clonotype itself: A much larger clone differs from this one at a single base, so this may be a read error. The rearrangement joins TRBV20-1 to TRBJ1-5; the D gene is possibly TRBD1 (5 bases). This CDR3 has 13 amino acids. Trimming pared 7 bases from V and 9 bases from J, leaving 19 bases between. CDR1 and CDR2 from the germline V gene are DFQATT and SNEGSKA (reference sequence). CDR3 region: CSVLIAGGGPQHF. The CDR3 coding sequence is TGCAGTGTCCTGATCGCTGGGGGAGGGCCCCAGCATTTT.

Only one count was recorded for this clonotype. The chain has TRBV6-5 and TRBJ1-1; D is ambiguous. The CDR3 spans 15 residues. Trimming stripped 0 bases from V and 1 base from J, with 9 bases between. Germline CDR1 is MNHEY and CDR2 is SVGAGI. The CDR3 reads CASSYSSLANTEAFF. CDR3 nucleotides: TGTGCCAGCAGTTACTCGTCTTTGGCGAACACTGAAGCTTTCTTT.

Comments on this clonotype: The junction departs from germline at one end; a sequencing error may be responsible. The CDR3 loop reads CVSSLGQNTEAFF. For the CDR3, the DNA is TGTGTCAGCAGTTTAGGGCAGAACACTGAAGCTTTCTTC. The V call is TRBV12-3 or TRBV12-4, the J call TRBJ1-1; no clear D. CDR3 length: 13 amino acids.

For this clonotype: At one end, the junction sequence differs from germline, possibly due to a read error. V gene TRBV5-5 combines with J gene TRBJ1-1, with no clear D. Germline CDR1 reads SGHKS; CDR2 reads YYEKEE (reference sequence). The CDR3 is 15 amino acids. In DNA form, the CDR3 reads TGTGCCAGCAGGCTCCATCGGGGAATTAACACCGAAGCTTTCTTT. It specifies CASRLHRGINTEAFF.

A word on this clonotype: The conserved phenylalanine or tryptophan is not found at the CDR3 terminus, so this likely reflects a read error. Because the CDR3's place on the DNA is in doubt, the DNA is left out and the CDR3 is given as listed by TCRdb. The chain employs TRBV11-1 and TRBJ2-7; the table names TRBD2, a call not compared with the DNA. The CDR3 has 14 amino acids, counting both end residues. Germline V gene sequence: CDR1 SGHAT, CDR2 FQDESV (reference sequence). The CDR3: CASSHGLRPGERYL.

This clonotype has more than one count but fewer than ten. One base away lies a much larger clone, so this may be a sequencing read error. The V call is TRBV7-9, the J call TRBJ2-1; D remains unclear. This CDR3 comprises 15 residues. Germline CDR1 and CDR2: SEHNR and FQNEAQ (reference sequence). Trimming stripped 5 bases from V and 1 base from J, with 12 bases between. CDR3 sequence (DNA): TGTGCCAGCAGCCTAACACAAGGATCCTACAATGAGCAGTTCTTC. Protein sequence: CASSLTQGSYNEQFF. The variable domain in full, with the rest retrieved from reference TRBV7-9 and TRBJ2-1, is DTGVSQNPRHKITKRGQNVTFRCDPISEHNRLYWYRQTLGQGPEFLTYFQNEAQLEKSRLLSDRFSAERPKGSFSTLEIQRTEQGDSAMYLCASSLTQGSYNEQFFGPGTRLTVL.

With respect to this clonotype: The final CDR3 position lacks the conserved phenylalanine or tryptophan, pointing to a likely read error. This chain connects TRBV4-1 to TRBJ1-6; TRBD1 agrees at 7 bases. The CDR3 loop spans 16 amino acids. CDR1 is MGHRA, CDR2 YSYEKL, per germline. V shed 2 bases, J shed 6 bases, and the junction held 7 bases outside the gene matches. The CDR3 DNA is TGCGCCAGCAGCCAAATCGGGTCAGGGGGTAATTCACCCCTCCACCTT. It encodes CASSQIGSGGNSPLHL.

Of note for this clonotype: A clone one base away is much larger, so this may be a read error. Without the conserved terminal phenylalanine or tryptophan, this CDR3 likely stems from a read error. The rearrangement joins TRBV20-1 to TRBJ2-1; TRBD1 agrees at 7 bases. The junction had 10 bases not matched to a gene; V was cut back by 5 bases and J by 0 bases. In germline, CDR1 is DFQATT, CDR2 SNEGSKA (reference sequence). This CDR3 contains 16 residues. The CDR3, as DNA: TGCAGTGCTCGAGGGGCCGACAGGGTCTCCTACAATGAGCAGTTCATC. Encoded protein: CSARGADRVSYNEQFI.

As regards this clonotype: A single base separates this from a much larger clone, so it may be a read error. V gene TRBV20-1 combines with J gene TRBJ2-1, with a possible D match to TRBD2 (6 bases). Trimming left V 4 bases short and J 8 bases short, with 24 bases between. This CDR3 comprises 16 residues. From germline, CDR1 is DFQATT and CDR2 SNEGSKA (reference sequence). The chain's CDR3 is CSAKEGRLDGVDEQFF. In DNA, the CDR3 is TGCAGTGCTAAAGAAGGCCGACTAGATGGAGTCGATGAGCAGTTCTTC.

With respect to this clonotype: This CDR3 fails to terminate in the conserved phenylalanine or tryptophan, so it likely reflects a read error. The gene calls are TRBV4-1 and TRBJ1-1; D gene unclear. Germline lookup yields CDR1 MGHRA and CDR2 YSYEKL. The CDR3 is made up of 15 amino acids. In nucleotides, the CDR3 is TGCACCAGCAGCCAAGGAGTGGGTGGGAACACTGAAGCTTTCTCT. This codes for CTSSQGVGGNTEAFS.

CDR3 DNA sequence: TGCAGTGCCACCTCAATTACGGGACACCCTTACGAGCAGTACTTC. Translation: CSATSITGHPYEQYF. This chain joins TRBV20-1 and TRBJ2-7; D might be TRBD1 (6 bases). Trimming cost V 6 bases and J 4 bases, with 22 bases left between them. Per the germline V gene, CDR1 is DFQATT and CDR2 is SNEGSKA (reference sequence). This CDR3 comprises 15 residues.

This clonotype was counted ten times or more. CDR3 in amino acids: CASSRYNEKLFF. The CDR3 DNA reads TGTGCCAGCAGCCGATATAATGAAAAACTGTTTTTT. The chain carries TRBV14 and TRBJ1-4; D remains ambiguous. The length of the CDR3 is 12 residues. Germline values: CDR1 SGHDN, CDR2 FVKESK. V was pared by 4 bases and J by 4 bases, with 4 bases between.

Concerning this clonotype itself: Relative to the germline gene, one junction end is altered; a read error may explain this. This chain joins TRBV4-2 and TRBJ2-7; TRBD2 matches at 7 bases. The CDR3 runs to 18 residues. Germline V lookup: CDR1 LGHNA, CDR2 YNFKEQ. The CDR3 nucleotides are TGTGCCAGCAGCCAAGATAGAGGGCTAGCGGTCTTCTCCTATGAGCAGTACTTC. It encodes CASSQDRGLAVFSYEQYF.

This clonotype was counted at least ten times. The V call is TRBV5-1, the J call TRBJ2-7; D could derive from TRBD1 or TRBD2 (5 bases each). V lost 0 bases and J 6 bases, leaving 13 bases between the germline ends. The CDR3 has 14 residues. Germline V gene data show CDR1 as SGHRS and CDR2 as YFSETQ. The CDR3 reads CASSLAGTTGEQYF. CDR3 bases: TGCGCCAGCAGCTTGGCTGGGACCACTGGCGAGCAGTACTTC.

The chain links TRBV11-1 to TRBJ2-1; D perhaps matches TRBD2 (6 bases). CDR3 length equals 14 residues. V was cut by 3 bases and J by 15 bases, with 21 bases left in between. Germline V gene sequence: CDR1 SGHAT, CDR2 FQDESV (reference sequence). CDR3 in DNA: TGTGCCAGCAGCTTCATCGGGAGACTGGATAAGCTGTTCTTC. Translation: CASSFIGRLDKLFF.